Listed here are 14 T cell receptor beta chains from one sample, sequenced in a study of PD-1 blockade in classical Hodgkin lymphoma. The patients all showed relapse after autologous stem cell transplantation, while their brentuximab vedotin exposure varied. The data were produced by immunoSEQ multiplex PCR, yet TCRdb's version contains in-frame clones alone and is incomplete. Altogether some 4,000 clones are present, approximately 71% being singletons, with the ten largest covering roughly 9.5%. This specimen consisted of peripheral blood mononuclear cells (PBMCs), obtained before the second cycle of nivolumab. The receptor source for this set is a human donor with classical Hodgkin lymphoma.

The J gene is TRBJ1-4, the V gene TRBV6-5; no clear D. Trimming left V 4 bases short and J 7 bases short, with 10 bases between. Germline V lookup: CDR1 MNHEY, CDR2 SVGAGI. The CDR3 consists of 13 residues. The CDR3 sequence is CASSSYSLEKLFF. The CDR3 nucleotides are TGTGCCAGCAGTTCCTACAGCCTTGAAAAACTGTTTTTT.

The chain couples TRBV30 to TRBJ2-2; no clear D gene. CDR3 length equals 11 residues. With 5 bases removed from V and 7 bases from J, the gap between germline ends came to 8 bases. The germline V gene encodes CDR1 GTSNPN and CDR2 SVGIG (reference sequence). CDR3 DNA: TGTGCCTGGGCCACCAGCGGGGAGCTGTTTTTT. This sequence encodes CAWATSGELFF.

This chain uses TRBV5-1 with TRBJ2-5; D is ambiguous. The CDR3 is 12 amino acids. Germline CDR1 and CDR2: SGHRS and YFSETQ. V was clipped by 4 bases and J by 5 bases, with 9 bases between them. DNA of the CDR3: TGCGCCAGCAGCACTATAGGGGAGACCCAGTACTTC. Translated: CASSTIGETQYF.

This clone was seen a few times. The J gene is TRBJ2-1, the V gene TRBV6-5; weak D call: TRBD2 (5 bases). Germline-derived CDR1 and CDR2 are MNHEY and SVGAGI. The V end was cut by 7 bases, the J end by 14 bases, with 18 bases between. The CDR3 is 12 amino acids. CDR3 protein: CASKRPWGEEFF. CDR3 nucleotides: TGTGCCAGCAAGAGACCGTGGGGAGAGGAGTTCTTC.

V and J are TRBV4-1 and TRBJ1-4; D unresolved. CDR1 is MGHRA and CDR2 is YSYEKL in the germline V gene. The CDR3 has 14 amino acids. The V gene lost 0 bases and the J gene lost 8 bases, with 10 bases spanning the gap. The CDR3 spells CASSQDSGNEKLFF. CDR3 in DNA: TGCGCCAGCAGCCAAGATAGCGGTAACGAAAAACTGTTTTTT.

The chain couples TRBV5-1 to TRBJ2-7; TRBD1 matches at 10 bases. CDR3 length: 14 residues. CDR1 and CDR2 from the germline V gene are SGHRS and YFSETQ. Germline trimming cut 7 bases from V and 9 bases from J; bases unmatched to any gene: 13. Written as DNA, the CDR3 is TGCGCCAGCCGAACCGGGACAGGGGTATCGGGGCAGTACTTC. Translation gives CASRTGTGVSGQYF.

This clone ranks as medium-sized. The rearrangement links TRBV7-9 to TRBJ2-1; maybe TRBD2 (6 bases). The V end was cut by 4 bases, the J end by 6 bases, with 16 bases between. Germline V CDR1 and CDR2: SEHNR, FQNEAQ (reference sequence). The CDR3 spans 15 residues. CDR3 nucleotide sequence: TGTGCCAGCAGCTCGGGGACTTATAAGGGCAATGAGCAGTTCTTC. It encodes CASSSGTYKGNEQFF.

This clone was detected a few times. The gene calls are TRBV28 and TRBJ2-7; D remains ambiguous. The CDR3 runs 14 residues. Trimming stripped 6 bases from V and 6 bases from J, with 18 bases between. CDR1 and CDR2 from the germline V gene are MDHEN and SYDVKM. CDR3 loop: CASSERAYMSEQYF. The CDR3 coding sequence is TGTGCCAGCAGCGAACGGGCGTACATGAGCGAGCAGTACTTC.

The genes are TRBV6-5 and TRBJ2-3, with D unresolved. This CDR3 region has 13 residues. From germline, CDR1 is MNHEY and CDR2 SVGAGI. Trimming shortened V by 7 bases and J by 1 base, and 9 bases separated the two germline ends. CDR3 DNA sequence: TGTGCCAGCACCCAGACCCGCACAGATACGCAGTATTTT. Its translation is CASTQTRTDTQYF.

CDR3 loop: CASSLDGTGSEKLFF. Written as DNA, the CDR3 is TGTGCCAGCAGCTTAGACGGGACAGGGAGTGAAAAACTGTTTTTT. The chain combines TRBV7-2 with TRBJ1-4; 9 nucleotides match TRBD1. Germline loops: CDR1 SGHTA, CDR2 FQGNSA. The CDR3 has 15 residues. Trimming removed 1 base from V and 7 bases from J; junction bases left unmatched: 4.

The chain carries TRBV27 and TRBJ1-5; D gene uncertain. V shed 4 bases and J shed 5 bases, with 6 bases lying between them. Germline assignment: CDR1 MNHEY and CDR2 SMNVEV (reference sequence). This CDR3 spans 12 amino acids. The CDR3 protein is CASSSPHQPQHF. The CDR3 nucleotides are TGTGCCAGCAGTTCTCCCCATCAGCCCCAGCATTTT.

The rearrangement uses TRBV5-1 and TRBJ2-5, with 8 bases aligning to TRBD1. Germline V gene sequence: CDR1 SGHRS, CDR2 YFSETQ. The CDR3 covers 16 residues. Germline trimming cut 6 bases from V and 2 bases from J; bases unmatched to any gene: 12. DNA for the CDR3: TGCGCCAGCACCGGAGGGGGGACAGGACAACAAGAGACCCAGTACTTC. Translation: CASTGGGTGQQETQYF.

The chain joins TRBV5-1 to TRBJ2-3, with 8 bases that match TRBD1. The J segment lost 6 bases and the V segment lost 1 base, leaving 10 bases of the junction unmatched. Germline V gene data show CDR1 as SGHRS and CDR2 as YFSETQ. The CDR3 length is 16 residues. The CDR3, as DNA: TGCGCCAGCAGCTTGTACGATGTTAACAGGGGGGATACGCAGTATTTT. Amino acid sequence: CASSLYDVNRGDTQYF.

By proportion, this clone is hyperexpanded (1% or more). V and J are TRBV27 and TRBJ1-4, with D possibly matching TRBD1 (5 bases). The germline V and J ends were trimmed by 6 bases and 7 bases, with 15 bases remaining between them. This CDR3 contains 14 residues. Germline CDR1 is MNHEY and CDR2 is SMNVEV (reference sequence). In DNA form, the CDR3 reads TGTGCCAGCAGCTTACTGCGGGGGAGTGAAAAACTGTTTTTT. Translation: CASSLLRGSEKLFF.